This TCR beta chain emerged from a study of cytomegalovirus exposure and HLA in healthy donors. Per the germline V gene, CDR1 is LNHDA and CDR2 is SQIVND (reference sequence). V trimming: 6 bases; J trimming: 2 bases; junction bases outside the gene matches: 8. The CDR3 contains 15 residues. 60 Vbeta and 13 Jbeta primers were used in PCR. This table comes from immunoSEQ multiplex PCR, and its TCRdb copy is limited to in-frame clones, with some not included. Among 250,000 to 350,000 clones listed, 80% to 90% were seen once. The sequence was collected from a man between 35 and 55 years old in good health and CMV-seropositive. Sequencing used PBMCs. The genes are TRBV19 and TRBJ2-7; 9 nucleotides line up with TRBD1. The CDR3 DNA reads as TGTGCCAGTAGGACCGGGACAGGGTCAACCTACGAGCAGTACTTC. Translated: CASRTGTGSTYEQYF.